This T cell receptor (beta chain) appears in the sequencing data of a study of T cells in tumors after PD-1 blockade. Overall study context: A subset received ongoing vismodegib 150 mg daily alongside anti-PD-1 therapy. The study's findings and limits: Approximately 41% of tumor TCR clonotypes were also found in blood.

In the case of this clone: Its antigen is currently unknown.

V lost 7 bases, J lost 8 bases, and 25 bases lay in between. The CDR3 covers 16 residues. Germline V gives CDR1 PRHDT, CDR2 FYEKMQ (reference sequence). This table comes from immunoSEQ multiplex PCR, and its TCRdb copy is limited to in-frame clones, with some not included. The top ten clones hold roughly 50% of a sample with about 5,800 clones, roughly 80% of them seen once. The gene calls are TRBV13 and TRBJ2-3; tentatively, D is TRBD1 or TRBD2 (5 bases each). The receptor comes from a human donor with advanced basal cell or squamous cell carcinoma (not recorded which). The input for sequencing was PBMCs, taken after anti-PD-1 therapy. CDR3 loop: CASTDSRGLSQVTQYF. CDR3 nucleotides: TGTGCCAGCACCGACTCCCGGGGATTGTCACAGGTTACGCAGTATTTT.